These 7 T cell receptor beta chains originate from one sample sequenced in a study of siplizumab effects on memory and regulatory T cells. TCRdb's copy holds only in-frame clones and misses some; the assay was immunoSEQ multiplex PCR. The data show about 82,000 clones, roughly 87% seen once. Sequencing was performed on Tregs sorted from blood. The receptors shown here come from a human donor in good health.

The rearrangement links TRBV5-1 to TRBJ1-5, with 7 bases aligning to TRBD1. Trimming cost V 0 bases and J 8 bases; bases outside gene matches: 8. The CDR3 contains 15 residues. Germline V gives CDR1 SGHRS, CDR2 YFSETQ. CDR3 bases: TGCGCCAGCAGCTTGGCCCCAGGGGGTGGCGAGCCCCAGCATTTT. It codes for CASSLAPGGGEPQHF.

V is TRBV5-1 and J is TRBJ2-1, with D possibly being TRBD2 (6 bases). The germline V gene has CDR1 SGHRS and CDR2 YFSETQ. V lost 3 bases and J lost 0, with 16 bases in between. The CDR3 sequence is 17 residues long. The CDR3 region is CASSSPGATGSYNEQFF. In DNA form, the CDR3 reads TGCGCCAGCAGCTCCCCGGGAGCCACTGGCTCCTACAATGAGCAGTTCTTC.

The genes are TRBV19 and TRBJ2-3; 8 nucleotides agree with TRBD1. Germline V gives CDR1 LNHDA, CDR2 SQIVND (reference sequence). Trimming at V came to 5 bases and at J to 3 bases, leaving 4 bases not matched to a gene. The CDR3 extends over 14 amino acids. CDR3 sequence: CASSLTGETDTQYF. The CDR3 nucleotides read TGTGCCAGTAGTCTGACAGGGGAAACAGATACGCAGTATTTT.

This clone was counted many times. The chain has TRBV6-1 and TRBJ1-1, with 7 bases fitting TRBD1. CDR1 is MNHNS, CDR2 SASEGT, per germline. Unmatched junction bases numbered 1, after V lost 6 bases and J lost 9 bases. This CDR3 comprises 10 residues. The CDR3 region has the DNA TGTGCCAGCAGAGGGGGCAAAGCTTTCTTT. Protein product: CASRGGKAFF.

The V and J genes are TRBV7-3 and TRBJ1-1; 10 bases match TRBD1. Per the germline V gene, CDR1 is SGHTA and CDR2 is FQGTGA. V shed 7 bases and J 1 base; nucleotides not matched to a gene: 6. The CDR3 length is 15 residues. This CDR3 is CASNIRTGGNTEAFF. CDR3 nucleotide sequence: TGTGCCAGCAACATAAGGACAGGGGGGAACACTGAAGCTTTCTTT. Together with reference TRBV7-3 and TRBJ1-1, the CDR3 gives the full variable domain: GAGVSQTPSNKVTEKGKYVELRCDPISGHTALYWYRQSLGQGPEFLIYFQGTGAADDSGLPNDRFFAVRPEGSVSTLKIQRTERGDSAVYLCASNIRTGGNTEAFFGQGTRLTVV.

The V call is TRBV5-1, the J call TRBJ2-7; TRBD1 might be the D (5 bases). Between the trimmed V and J ends, which lost 4 bases and 5 bases, there was a span of 19 bases. This CDR3 has 15 amino acids. The germline V gene encodes CDR1 SGHRS and CDR2 YFSETQ. CDR3 in amino acids: CASSLDLTARNEQYF. CDR3 DNA: TGCGCCAGCAGCCTCGACCTGACAGCTAGAAACGAGCAGTACTTC.

The rearrangement links TRBV5-1 to TRBJ2-7; D is unresolved. This CDR3 spans 12 amino acids. Germline CDR1 SGHRS, CDR2 YFSETQ. Between the trimmed V and J ends, which lost 2 bases and 1 base, there was a span of 4 bases. CDR3 nucleotide sequence: TGCGCCAGCAGCTTCGAATCCTACGAGCAGTACTTC. It is translated as CASSFESYEQYF.